The 30 T cell receptor beta chains in this list originate from one sample, sequenced in a study of cytomegalovirus exposure and HLA in healthy donors. PCR amplification relied on 60 Vbeta primers (plus 13 Jbeta primers). The protocol was immunoSEQ multiplex PCR, while the TCRdb copy is restricted to in-frame clones and leaves out a portion. This table lists about 64,000 clones. The source material was PBMCs. The receptors derive from a woman aged 18-29 years in good health and CMV-seronegative.

The chain recombines TRBV25-1 with TRBJ1-1; 7 bases align to TRBD1. Germline assignment: CDR1 MGHDK and CDR2 SYGVNS. The CDR3 length is 14 residues. V gave up 0 bases and J gave up 6 bases; unmatched junction bases: 4. In DNA, the CDR3 is TGTGCCAGCAGTGAATATAGCAGGGGGGCTGAAGCTTTCTTT. Amino acid sequence: CASSEYSRGAEAFF.

The rearrangement joins TRBV19 to TRBJ1-1; D uncertain. Trimming cost V 3 bases and J 0 bases, with 11 bases left between them. Germline CDR1 reads LNHDA; CDR2 reads SQIVND (reference sequence). CDR3 length: 15 amino acids. The CDR3 DNA reads as TGTGCCAGTAGTATGGGGTGGGGAGTGAACACTGAAGCTTTCTTT. Translated, it gives CASSMGWGVNTEAFF.

This clone is deemed medium-sized by its frequency. V gene TRBV19 combines with J gene TRBJ1-3; 7 nucleotides align to TRBD1. The CDR3 runs 14 residues. CDR1 and CDR2 from the germline V gene are LNHDA and SQIVND (reference sequence). Trimming took 2 bases from V and 5 from J; bases not matched to a gene: 3. The CDR3 DNA reads as TGTGCCAGTAGTATAAGGGGACAGAGAAACACCATATATTTT. It encodes CASSIRGQRNTIYF.

This chain connects TRBV7-9 to TRBJ1-1; 8 nucleotides agree with TRBD1. Trimming cost V 5 bases and J 1 base; bases outside gene matches: 3. The CDR3 loop spans 14 amino acids. Germline loops: CDR1 SEHNR, CDR2 FQNEAQ (reference sequence). The CDR3 region has the DNA TGTGCCAGCAGCACCGGACAGGGGAACACTGAAGCTTTCTTT. Its translation is CASSTGQGNTEAFF.

This sequence joins TRBV30 and TRBJ2-1, with D possibly being TRBD2 (6 bases). The CDR3 has 13 amino acids. V was shortened by 2 bases and J by 7 bases, with 12 bases between the two germline ends. Germline CDR1 GTSNPN, CDR2 SVGIG (reference sequence). CDR3 sequence (DNA): TGTGCCTGGAGTCTGAAGGGAGGAAATGAGCAGTTCTTC. Translated: CAWSLKGGNEQFF.

This chain connects TRBV25-1 to TRBJ1-2; TRBD1 might be the D (5 bases). The V end was cut by 2 bases, the J end by 1 base, with 8 bases between. The CDR3 consists of 14 residues. CDR1 is MGHDK, CDR2 SYGVNS, per germline. The DNA for the CDR3 is TGTGCCAGCAGTGAAGGACACAGTAACTATGGCTACACCTTC. Protein: CASSEGHSNYGYTF.

The V gene is TRBV5-1, the J gene TRBJ2-5, with 12 bases identical to TRBD2. The CDR3 spans 15 residues. Germline loops: CDR1 SGHRS, CDR2 YFSETQ. V dropped 7 bases and J dropped 1; count of bases not matched to a gene: 5. CDR3 region: CASAPTSGSQETQYF. The CDR3 nucleotides read TGCGCCAGCGCCCCGACTAGCGGGAGCCAAGAGACCCAGTACTTC.

The genes are TRBV7-9 and TRBJ2-7, with D possibly matching TRBD1 (5 bases). The CDR3 sequence is 14 residues long. V lost 0 bases and J 6 bases, leaving 12 bases between the germline ends. In germline, CDR1 is SEHNR, CDR2 FQNEAQ (reference sequence). CDR3 loop: CASSLAWAGSEQYF. Here the CDR3 DNA reads TGTGCCAGCAGCTTAGCGTGGGCAGGGTCCGAGCAGTACTTC.

This rearrangement joins TRBV19 to TRBJ1-1; D gene uncertain. Germline CDR1 is LNHDA and CDR2 is SQIVND (reference sequence). Trimming took 1 base from V and 5 from J, leaving 5 bases between them. This CDR3 region has 12 residues. CDR3 bases: TGTGCCAGTAGTATAGCCCGGACTGAAGCTTTCTTT. It encodes CASSIARTEAFF. Variable domain in full (rest from reference TRBV19 and TRBJ1-1): DGGITQSPKYLFRKEGQNVTLSCEQNLNHDAMYWYRQDPGQGLRLIYYSQIVNDFQKGDIAEGYSVSREKKESFPLTVTSAQKNPTAFYLCASSIARTEAFFGQGTRLTVV.

This sequence joins TRBV9 and TRBJ2-1, with a possible D match to TRBD2 (6 bases). Trimming pared 4 bases from V and 10 bases from J, leaving 18 bases between. The germline gives CDR1 SGDLS, CDR2 YYNGEE. This CDR3 has 14 residues. The CDR3 region is CASSRIGLLGEQFF. The CDR3 DNA reads as TGTGCCAGCAGCAGAATTGGACTACTCGGGGAGCAGTTCTTC.

The chain carries TRBV25-1 and TRBJ2-1; TRBD1 matches 10 bases. Losses at the gene ends were 4 bases for V and 6 bases for J; bases not matched to a gene: 3. The CDR3 has 14 amino acids. CDR1 and CDR2 (germline): MGHDK, SYGVNS. DNA for the CDR3: TGTGCCAGCAGTGGCGACAGGGGGCGCAATGAGCAGTTCTTC. Translating it yields CASSGDRGRNEQFF.

V gene TRBV14 combines with J gene TRBJ1-3; D remains ambiguous. CDR1 SGHDN and CDR2 FVKESK come from the germline V gene. The CDR3 has 12 residues. Trimming removed 1 base from V and 16 bases from J, with 14 bases in between. The CDR3 protein is CASSQAAGRLYF. As DNA, the CDR3 is TGTGCCAGCAGCCAAGCGGCAGGTCGTTTGTATTTT.

This sequence joins TRBV4-2 and TRBJ2-3; D may be TRBD2 (7 bases). The V gene's germline CDR1 is LGHNA and CDR2 YNFKEQ. V was shortened by 4 bases and J by 6 bases, with 14 bases between the two germline ends. The CDR3 has 14 amino acids. The CDR3 nucleotides are TGTGCCAGCAGCCCCCGGGGGGCCGATGATACGCAGTATTTT. It translates to CASSPRGADDTQYF.

The chain employs TRBV5-1 and TRBJ1-1; D is uncertain. This CDR3 region has 13 residues. V dropped 5 bases and J dropped 1 base, with 9 bases sitting between them. The germline V gene encodes CDR1 SGHRS and CDR2 YFSETQ. CDR3 sequence (DNA): TGCGCCAGCAGTGGGCAGCCGAACACTGAAGCTTTCTTT. This codes for CASSGQPNTEAFF. The full variable domain, its missing parts supplied by reference TRBV5-1 and TRBJ1-1, is KAGVTQTPRYLIKTRGQQVTLSCSPISGHRSVSWYQQTPGQGLQFLFEYFSETQRNKGNFPGRFSGRQFSNSRSEMNVSTLELGDSALYLCASSGQPNTEAFFGQGTRLTVV.

The chain recombines TRBV9 with TRBJ2-7; the D gene is possibly TRBD1 (6 bases). The V end lost 4 bases, the J end lost 5 bases, and 13 bases lay between the germline ends. Germline V lookup: CDR1 SGDLS, CDR2 YYNGEE. The CDR3 loop spans 13 amino acids. In DNA, the CDR3 is TGTGCCAGCAGCCCCGGACAGATGAACGAGCAGTACTTC. It encodes CASSPGQMNEQYF.

The chain joins TRBV6-5 to TRBJ1-1; D unresolved. The V and J ends lost 2 bases and 4 bases respectively, with 11 bases between them. Per germline, CDR1 MNHEY and CDR2 SVGAGI. This CDR3 is built from 14 residues. DNA of the CDR3: TGTGCCAGCAGTTACCAAGGGAGAACCACTGAAGCTTTCTTT. Translating it yields CASSYQGRTTEAFF.

V usage is TRBV5-4 and J usage is TRBJ2-7, with 8 bases lining up with TRBD2. The V segment lost 5 bases and the J segment 6 bases; nucleotides outside the gene matches: 13. The germline gives CDR1 SGHNT, CDR2 YYREEE (reference sequence). The CDR3 has 15 residues. CDR3 protein: CASRSSGSRGGEQYF. CDR3 nucleotides: TGTGCCAGCAGATCCAGCGGGAGTCGGGGGGGCGAGCAGTACTTC.

V gene TRBV5-8 combines with J gene TRBJ2-1; no definite D call. From germline, CDR1 is SGHTS and CDR2 YDEGEE. Trimming took 4 bases from V and 4 from J, leaving 6 bases between them. This CDR3 contains 12 residues. CDR3: CASSNQYNEQFF. Here the CDR3 DNA reads TGTGCCAGCAGCAATCAGTACAATGAGCAGTTCTTC.

A note on this clone: Germline is not matched at one junction end, which may reflect a read error. At the DNA level, this CDR3 is encoded by other sequences in the same sample as well. This chain links TRBV6-4 with TRBJ1-6; 7 nucleotides align to TRBD1. The germline CDR1 and CDR2 sequences are MRHNA and SNTAGT. The length of the CDR3 is 14 residues. Here the CDR3 reads CASSISPGGSPLHF. The CDR3 DNA follows: TGTGCCAGCAGTATCTCGCCAGGGGGTTCACCCCTACACTTT.

The chain uses TRBV19 and TRBJ1-2, with D perhaps matching TRBD1 (5 bases). The CDR3 runs 14 residues. Trimming pared 5 bases from V and 2 bases from J, leaving 12 bases between. Germline-derived CDR1 and CDR2 are LNHDA and SQIVND (reference sequence). CDR3 protein: CASSFTGGNYGYTF. CDR3 DNA sequence: TGTGCCAGTAGTTTCACGGGGGGGAACTATGGCTACACCTTC.

This chain connects TRBV6-6 to TRBJ1-1; 7 positions match TRBD1. The CDR3 consists of 14 residues. Germline assignment: CDR1 MNHNY and CDR2 SVGAGI (reference sequence). Germline trimming cut 6 bases from V and 6 bases from J; bases unmatched to any gene: 10. The CDR3: CASRSTGRKAEAFF. CDR3 bases: TGTGCCAGCAGGTCGACAGGGAGGAAGGCTGAAGCTTTCTTT.

The chain links TRBV7-3 to TRBJ2-6; weak D call: TRBD1 (6 bases). Germline assignment: CDR1 SGHTA and CDR2 FQGTGA. The CDR3 is 18 residues long. The V and J ends lost 1 base and 1 base respectively, with 14 bases between them. CDR3 sequence reads: CASSLKGVQGSGANVLTF. In DNA form, the CDR3 reads TGTGCCAGCAGCTTAAAGGGGGTTCAGGGATCTGGGGCCAACGTCCTGACTTTC.

The gene calls are TRBV29-1 and TRBJ1-4; TRBD1 is a possible D gene (6 bases). Germline loops: CDR1 SQVTM, CDR2 ANQGSEA. Trimming took off 1 base at V and 7 bases at J, with 13 bases between the two ends. This CDR3 is built from 14 residues. The CDR3 bases are TGCAGCGTTGAAGTGCGGGGGCTGGGTGAAAAACTGTTTTTT. It encodes CSVEVRGLGEKLFF.

The chain joins TRBV5-1 to TRBJ1-1, with D perhaps TRBD1 (6 bases). This CDR3 spans 13 amino acids. Trimming removed 4 bases from V and 3 bases from J, with 10 bases in between. Germline V gene data show CDR1 as SGHRS and CDR2 as YFSETQ. The DNA for the CDR3 is TGCGCCAGCAGCCTTTCAGGGGACACTGAAGCTTTCTTT. Translation gives CASSLSGDTEAFF.

The chain uses TRBV6-5 and TRBJ1-1; a possible D gene is TRBD1 (5 bases). CDR1 and CDR2 (germline): MNHEY, SVGAGI. The CDR3 has 15 residues. V was pared by 4 bases and J by 1 base, with 13 bases between. Here the CDR3 DNA reads TGTGCCAGCAGTTCGGCAGGGAAGACGAACACTGAAGCTTTCTTT. Amino acid sequence: CASSSAGKTNTEAFF.

The chain uses TRBV7-9 and TRBJ1-1, with D tentatively TRBD1 (5 bases). V was trimmed by 1 base and J by 1 base, leaving 10 bases between them. Per the germline V gene, CDR1 is SEHNR and CDR2 is FQNEAQ (reference sequence). CDR3 length: 15 amino acids. The CDR3: CASSLGGETNTEAFF. As DNA, the CDR3 is TGTGCCAGCAGCTTAGGGGGGGAGACGAACACTGAAGCTTTCTTT.

J is TRBJ2-5 and V is TRBV9; 9 bases fit TRBD2. The CDR3 loop spans 15 amino acids. Germline CDR1 reads SGDLS; CDR2 reads YYNGEE. J lost 5 bases, V lost 0 bases, and 5 bases had no gene match. For the CDR3, the DNA is TGTGCCAGCAGCGTAGATAGCGGGAGAGGCGAGACCCAGTACTTC. Translated, it gives CASSVDSGRGETQYF.

V gene TRBV30 combines with J gene TRBJ1-4; D is perhaps TRBD1 (5 bases). In germline, CDR1 is GTSNPN, CDR2 SVGIG (reference sequence). The CDR3 loop spans 12 amino acids. Trimming removed 7 bases at V and 8 bases at J, with 14 bases between. The CDR3 DNA reads TGTGCCTCCACGACAGTGGGGGAAAAACTGTTTTTT. It is translated as CASTTVGEKLFF.

CDR3 bases: TGTGCCAGCAGCTTATGGGGGACAGGGACCTTTAGCAATCAGCCCCAGCATTTT. Its translation: CASSLWGTGTFSNQPQHF. The chain combines TRBV7-8 with TRBJ1-5; 9 bases are a match to TRBD1. The CDR3 spans 18 residues. CDR1 and CDR2 from the germline V gene are SGHVS and FQNEAQ. J gave up 0 bases and V 2 bases, and 8 bases lay outside the gene matches.

The V and J genes are TRBV25-1 and TRBJ2-7; 8 positions agree with TRBD2. This CDR3 comprises 15 residues. Germline-derived CDR1 and CDR2 are MGHDK and SYGVNS. J gave up 2 bases and V 4 bases, and 7 bases lay outside the gene matches. In nucleotides, the CDR3 is TGTGCCAGCAGTGCTGCGGGGGGATTAACCTACGAGCAGTACTTC. It is translated as CASSAAGGLTYEQYF.